This entry lists 30 T cell receptor beta chains sequenced from one sample in a study of T cells in Graves' hyperthyroidism and ophthalmopathy. The TCR beta CDR3 regions underwent amplification using RNA transcripts as the source. HTBI primers were used for first-round RT-PCR of the TCR CDR3. A single record per CDR3 protein comes from TCRdb applying MiXCR to the multiplex PCR reads. The data show about 560,000 distinct CDR3 sequences, 15% to 19% seen once. Material for sequencing was blood. All receptors come from a woman aged 25 to 39 with Graves' hyperthyroidism.

This chain connects TRBV4-1 to TRBJ1-3, with D possibly matching TRBD1 (5 bases). V was shortened by 1 base and J by 0 bases, with 10 bases between the two germline ends. This CDR3 is built from 16 residues. Germline V gene lookup returns CDR1 MGHRA and CDR2 YSYEKL. The CDR3 loop reads CASSQAGTNSGNTIYF. DNA for the CDR3: TGCGCCAGCAGCCAAGCCGGGACTAACTCTGGAAACACCATATATTTT.

This clonotype appeared a few times. The chain employs TRBV29-1 and TRBJ1-3, with 8 bases lining up with TRBD1. CDR3 length: 13 amino acids. Germline loops: CDR1 SQVTM, CDR2 ANQGSEA. The J segment lost 3 bases and the V segment lost 4 bases, leaving 2 bases of the junction unmatched. Here the CDR3 reads CSVGQGYGNTIYF. The CDR3 DNA follows: TGCAGCGTTGGACAGGGGTATGGAAACACCATATATTTT. The full variable domain, in which reference TRBV29-1 and TRBJ1-3 provide the parts outside the CDR3, is SAVISQKPSRDICQRGTSLTIQCQVDSQVTMMFWYRQQPGQSLTLIATANQGSEATYESGFVIDKFPISRPNLTFSTLTVSNMSPEDSSIYLCSVGQGYGNTIYFGEGSWLTVV.

This clonotype has a count of ten or more. The chain employs TRBV11-1 and TRBJ2-7, with D perhaps matching TRBD2 (5 bases). Germline CDR1 is SGHAT and CDR2 is FQDESV (reference sequence). The germline V and J ends were trimmed by 5 bases and 4 bases, with 24 bases remaining between them. CDR3 size: 17 residues. CDR3 sequence reads: CASSLRGGATMDYEQYF. CDR3 coding DNA: TGTGCCAGCAGCCTCCGTGGAGGAGCCACTATGGATTACGAGCAGTACTTC.

The rearrangement joins TRBV12-3 or TRBV12-4 to TRBJ2-7, with D perhaps TRBD1 (6 bases). V dropped 6 bases and J dropped 1 base, with 13 bases sitting between them. The CDR3 is 14 residues long. The CDR3 loop reads CASSPWDKSYEQYF. The CDR3 nucleotides are TGTGCCAGCAGCCCCTGGGACAAGTCCTACGAGCAGTACTTC.

Details on this clonotype: A much larger clone lies a single base off, so this may be a read error. The J gene is TRBJ2-5, the V gene TRBV6-2 or TRBV6-3; no firm D call. Germline V lookup: CDR1 MNHEY, CDR2 SVGEGT. This CDR3 is built from 14 residues. The CDR3 loop is CTSSYSENQETQYF. CDR3 nucleotide sequence: TGTACCAGCAGTTACTCGGAGAACCAAGAGACCCAGTACTTC.

This clonotype was seen only a few times. This chain links TRBV13 with TRBJ2-1; 9 nucleotides line up with TRBD1. Germline assignment: CDR1 PRHDT and CDR2 FYEKMQ (reference sequence). This CDR3 has 16 residues. V trimming: 8 bases; J trimming: 2 bases; junction bases outside the gene matches: 10. CDR3 nucleotides: TGTGCCAGCTCCGGGACAGGGAAATTAACCTACAATGAGCAGTTCTTC. This translates into CASSGTGKLTYNEQFF.

CDR3 sequence reads: CASSSKLAGRDTQYF. DNA of the CDR3: TGTGCCAGCAGCTCCAAACTAGCAGGGAGAGATACGCAGTATTTT. V is TRBV7-2 and J is TRBJ2-3; D is possibly TRBD2 (6 bases). Germline values: CDR1 SGHTA, CDR2 FQGNSA. V was cut by 4 bases and J by 5 bases, with 16 bases left in between. This CDR3 is 15 amino acids long.

This clonotype showed up just a few times. The rearrangement joins TRBV7-9 to TRBJ2-2; 9 bases align to TRBD2. Germline CDR1 SEHNR, CDR2 FQNEAQ (reference sequence). The CDR3 loop spans 16 amino acids. J was trimmed by 5 bases and V by 5 bases; bases with no gene match: 9. The CDR3: CASSPIAGDVTGELFF. CDR3 nucleotide sequence: TGTGCCAGCAGCCCTATAGCGGGAGATGTTACCGGGGAGCTGTTTTTT. The full variable domain, with the rest looked up from reference TRBV7-9 and TRBJ2-2, is DTGVSQNPRHKITKRGQNVTFRCDPISEHNRLYWYRQTLGQGPEFLTYFQNEAQLEKSRLLSDRFSAERPKGSFSTLEIQRTEQGDSAMYLCASSPIAGDVTGELFFGEGSRLTVL.

This clonotype came up a few times. The chain couples TRBV27 to TRBJ2-1, with D possibly being TRBD1 or TRBD2 (6 bases each). Trimming took 0 bases from V and 9 from J, leaving 9 bases between them. Germline V gene data show CDR1 as MNHEY and CDR2 as SMNVEV (reference sequence). The CDR3 contains 13 residues. The CDR3 here is CASSLSGGSEQFF. The CDR3 nucleotides read TGTGCCAGCAGTTTATCGGGGGGCTCTGAGCAGTTCTTC.

This clonotype was observed at least ten times. The genes are TRBV3-1 and TRBJ2-3; D possibly corresponds to TRBD1 (6 bases). CDR3 length: 15 residues. The germline CDR1 and CDR2 sequences are LGHDT and YNNKEL (reference sequence). Trimming removed 6 bases from V and 5 bases from J, with 18 bases in between. The CDR3 sequence is CASRDWGRGEDTQYF. The DNA for the CDR3 is TGTGCCAGCAGGGACTGGGGGCGCGGAGAAGATACGCAGTATTTT.

The sample holds many counts of this clonotype. This sequence joins TRBV7-2 and TRBJ2-3; no clear D gene. The germline V gene has CDR1 SGHTA and CDR2 FQGNSA. The ends were cut back, 3 bases at V and 4 bases at J, with 8 bases in the middle. This CDR3 spans 13 amino acids. The CDR3 DNA sequence: TGTGCCAGCAGCTTCTTGACGGCAGATACGCAGTATTTT. It translates to CASSFLTADTQYF.

The gene calls are TRBV7-2 and TRBJ1-2, with no clear D. The CDR3 sequence is 13 residues long. V lost 1 base, J lost 4 bases, and 7 bases lay in between. Looked up from germline, CDR1 is SGHTA and CDR2 is FQGNSA. This chain's CDR3 is CASSLDPAYGYTF. In DNA form, the CDR3 reads TGTGCCAGCAGCTTAGATCCAGCCTATGGCTACACCTTC. The complete variable domain, with remaining parts taken from reference TRBV7-2 and TRBJ1-2, reads GAGVSQSPSNKVTEKGKDVELRCDPISGHTALYWYRQSLGQGLEFLIYFQGNSAPDKSGLPSDRFSAERTGGSVSTLTIQRTQQEDSAVYLCASSLDPAYGYTFGSGTRLTVV.

This sequence joins TRBV12-3 or TRBV12-4 and TRBJ2-5, with D unclear. V was shortened by 8 bases and J by 11 bases, with 15 bases between the two germline ends. The CDR3 contains 11 residues. The CDR3 loop reads CASALAEIQYF. CDR3 bases: TGTGCCAGCGCTCTGGCGGAGATTCAGTACTTC.

This clonotype was counted many times. The V call is TRBV2, the J call TRBJ2-7; D perhaps matches TRBD2 (6 bases). The CDR3 loop spans 14 amino acids. Germline loops: CDR1 SNHLY, CDR2 FYNNEI. Between the trimmed V and J ends, which lost 4 bases and 6 bases, there was a span of 16 bases. The CDR3: CASSGLATASEQYF. The CDR3 DNA follows: TGTGCCAGCAGTGGTCTAGCGACAGCTTCCGAGCAGTACTTC.

This clonotype was observed a few times. V gene TRBV12-5 combines with J gene TRBJ2-7; perhaps TRBD2 as D (5 bases). The CDR3 contains 12 residues. Trimming stripped 4 bases from V and 9 bases from J, with 13 bases between. Germline CDR1 and CDR2: LGHNT and FRNRAP. The CDR3 DNA sequence: TGTGCTAGTGGTTCGCGGACTCTCGGGCAGTACTTC. It encodes CASGSRTLGQYF.

This clonotype was seen more than once but under ten times. The CDR3 nucleotides are TGTGCCAGTAGTACGACAGTAAATAGCAATCAGCCCCAGCATTTT. This gives the protein CASSTTVNSNQPQHF. This chain uses TRBV19 with TRBJ1-5, with D perhaps TRBD1 (5 bases). Deletions cut 4 bases from V and 0 bases from J, with 10 bases between. The length of the CDR3 is 15 residues. In germline, CDR1 is LNHDA, CDR2 SQIVND (reference sequence).

This clonotype was counted at least ten times. J is TRBJ2-5 and V is TRBV5-1, with 9 bases fitting TRBD1. Germline lookup yields CDR1 SGHRS and CDR2 YFSETQ. V lost 6 bases and J lost 12; bases outside the gene matches: 12. The CDR3 loop spans 13 amino acids. CDR3 bases: TGCGCCAGCACAGGAACAGGGGGCCCTCGGGAGTACTTC. This gives the protein CASTGTGGPREYF.

This clonotype came up many times. The chain has TRBV12-3 or TRBV12-4 and TRBJ2-2; D tentatively reads TRBD1 or TRBD2 (6 bases each). Trimming stripped 8 bases from V and 4 bases from J, with 17 bases between. There are 15 residues in the CDR3. The CDR3 DNA follows: TGTGCCAGCGAGTATGGGGGGCGCGGCACCGGGGAGCTGTTTTTT. Amino acid sequence: CASEYGGRGTGELFF.

V usage is TRBV4-1 and J usage is TRBJ1-2; tentatively, D is TRBD1 (5 bases). The CDR3 consists of 15 residues. The germline V and J ends were trimmed by 1 base and 4 bases, with 13 bases remaining between them. Germline V gene sequence: CDR1 MGHRA, CDR2 YSYEKL. CDR3: CASSQGASGSYGYTF. Written as DNA, the CDR3 is TGCGCCAGCAGCCAAGGGGCCTCAGGGAGCTATGGCTACACCTTC.

This clonotype appeared a few times. The chain combines TRBV6-5 with TRBJ2-4, with TRBD2 as a possible D gene (6 bases). This CDR3 region has 14 residues. The germline V gene has CDR1 MNHEY and CDR2 SVGAGI. Trimming took off 0 bases at V and 10 bases at J, with 13 bases between the two ends. In DNA form, the CDR3 reads TGTGCCAGCAGTTACTCCGGGGGTTCGGGGATTCAGTACTTC. Protein sequence: CASSYSGGSGIQYF.

The V gene is TRBV6-1, the J gene TRBJ1-5, with D unresolved. Per germline, CDR1 MNHNS and CDR2 SASEGT. Trimming shortened V by 9 bases and J by 0 bases, and 9 bases separated the two germline ends. This CDR3 has 13 residues. The CDR3 nucleotides are TGTGCCAGTGCCGGGGATAGCAATCAGCCCCAGCATTTT. Protein sequence: CASAGDSNQPQHF.

The J gene is TRBJ2-1, the V gene TRBV7-9; no reliable D call. V was cut by 1 base and J by 5 bases, with 9 bases left in between. CDR3 length: 14 amino acids. Germline assignment: CDR1 SEHNR and CDR2 FQNEAQ (reference sequence). CDR3 nucleotides: TGTGCCAGCAGCTTAGGGCAGTTTAACAATGAGCAGTTCTTC. Translating it yields CASSLGQFNNEQFF.

The J gene is TRBJ2-3, the V gene TRBV18; possibly TRBD1 for D (6 bases). The CDR3 extends over 14 amino acids. V was pared by 4 bases and J by 4 bases, with 12 bases between. Germline CDR1 and CDR2: KGHSH and LQKENI. As DNA, the CDR3 is TGTGCCAGCTCACAGGGGGTATCTGCAGATACGCAGTATTTT. Protein product: CASSQGVSADTQYF.

CDR3 amino acids: CAWSAGLHYEQYF. The CDR3 coding sequence is TGTGCCTGGAGTGCCGGACTACATTACGAGCAGTACTTC. The V call is TRBV30, the J call TRBJ2-7; maybe TRBD2 (6 bases). This CDR3 region has 13 residues. Trimming left V 1 base short and J 4 bases short, with 11 bases between. Germline V gene sequence: CDR1 GTSNPN, CDR2 SVGIG (reference sequence).

This clonotype was counted a few times. The chain's CDR3 is CASSQRMDTEAFF. CDR3 nucleotides: TGCGCCAGCAGCCAAAGAATGGACACTGAAGCTTTCTTT. The chain carries TRBV4-3 and TRBJ1-1; no definite D call. Germline lookup yields CDR1 LGHNA and CDR2 YSLEER. With 2 bases removed from V and 3 bases from J, the gap between germline ends came to 7 bases. The CDR3 sequence is 13 residues long.

In this sample, this clonotype turned up many times. The CDR3 nucleotides read TGCAGTGCTAGAGGACTAGTTATCAACGAGCAGTACTTC. Translating gives CSARGLVINEQYF. The rearrangement uses TRBV20-1 and TRBJ2-7; tentative D call: TRBD2 (6 bases). The germline CDR1 and CDR2 sequences are DFQATT and SNEGSKA (reference sequence). The CDR3 sequence is 13 residues long. Trimming stripped 1 base from V and 5 bases from J, with 12 bases between.

The table lists this clonotype with a count of one. This chain joins TRBV19 and TRBJ2-7; TRBD1 aligns across 7 bases. This CDR3 spans 14 amino acids. Germline V gives CDR1 LNHDA, CDR2 SQIVND (reference sequence). V lost 5 bases to trimming and J lost 3 bases; unmatched junction nucleotides: 7. This chain's CDR3 is CASSLGQSNYEQYF. The CDR3 region has the DNA TGTGCCAGTAGTCTGGGACAGTCGAACTACGAGCAGTACTTC.

Comment on this clonotype: A much larger clonotype is one base distant, so this may be a read error. This chain connects TRBV13 to TRBJ2-1, with TRBD1 matching 7 bases. Germline CDR1 reads PRHDT; CDR2 reads FYEKMQ (reference sequence). This CDR3 comprises 16 residues. The DNA for the CDR3 is TGTGTCAGCAGCTTAGCGACAGGGATGGGGTACAATGAGCAGTTCTTC. It yields the protein CVSSLATGMGYNEQFF.

This clonotype was recorded many times. The CDR3 nucleotides are TGTGCCAGCAGTTCCTACAGGGGTTGGGGACCAGATACGCAGTATTTT. Translating gives CASSSYRGWGPDTQYF. This rearrangement joins TRBV12-3 or TRBV12-4 to TRBJ2-3; 7 bases fit TRBD1. The CDR3 spans 16 residues. The junction had 11 bases not matched to a gene; V was cut back by 4 bases and J by 4 bases.

This clonotype has just a few counts. The chain joins TRBV11-1 to TRBJ2-1, with TRBD2 identical over 13 bases. Germline V gives CDR1 SGHAT, CDR2 FQDESV (reference sequence). The CDR3 loop spans 16 amino acids. V trimming: 4 bases; J trimming: 9 bases; junction bases outside the gene matches: 9. CDR3 DNA sequence: TGTGCCAGCAGCTCTCCCCCGGGACTAGCGGGATTTGAGCAGTTCTTC. Translating gives CASSSPPGLAGFEQFF.